This TCR beta chain stems from a study of CD8 T cells in ankylosing spondylitis. The CDR3 covers 13 residues. V shed 3 bases and J shed 3 bases, with 8 bases lying between them. About this clonotype: Its antigen remains unknown.

The TCR beta libraries were generated through quantitative 5'-RACE incorporating molecular barcodes. TCRdb reprocessed the 5' RACE reads via MiXCR and lists one record per CDR3 protein. The table lists roughly 120,000 distinct CDR3 sequences, roughly an eighth of them singletons, with 2.5% to 3% in the top ten. Study-level points and caveats: Previously reported in reactive arthritis synovial fluid and blood were some of the motif variants.

The chain combines TRBV12-3 or TRBV12-4 with TRBJ1-2, with D perhaps TRBD1 (5 bases). What was sequenced was blood, either unsorted or a sorted T cell fraction (not recorded which). The source is a female donor with ankylosing spondylitis or in good health (not recorded which). This CDR3 reads CASSFQGDYGYTF. For the CDR3, the DNA is TGTGCCAGCAGTTTCCAGGGTGACTATGGCTACACCTTC.